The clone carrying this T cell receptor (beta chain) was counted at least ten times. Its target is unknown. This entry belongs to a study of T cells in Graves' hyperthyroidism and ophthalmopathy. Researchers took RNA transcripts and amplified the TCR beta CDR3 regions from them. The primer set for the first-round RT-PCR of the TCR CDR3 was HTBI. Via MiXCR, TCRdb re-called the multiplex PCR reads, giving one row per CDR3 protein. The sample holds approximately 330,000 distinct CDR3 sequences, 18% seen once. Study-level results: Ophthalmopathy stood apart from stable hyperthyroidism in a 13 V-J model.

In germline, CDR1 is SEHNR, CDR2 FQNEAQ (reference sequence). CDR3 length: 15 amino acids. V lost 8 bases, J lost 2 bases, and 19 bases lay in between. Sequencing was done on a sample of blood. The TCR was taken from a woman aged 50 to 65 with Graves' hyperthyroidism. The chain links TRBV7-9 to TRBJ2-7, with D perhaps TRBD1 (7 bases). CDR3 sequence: CASVNRGLSTYEQYF. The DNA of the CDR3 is TGTGCCAGCGTTAACAGGGGACTTAGCACCTACGAGCAGTACTTC.